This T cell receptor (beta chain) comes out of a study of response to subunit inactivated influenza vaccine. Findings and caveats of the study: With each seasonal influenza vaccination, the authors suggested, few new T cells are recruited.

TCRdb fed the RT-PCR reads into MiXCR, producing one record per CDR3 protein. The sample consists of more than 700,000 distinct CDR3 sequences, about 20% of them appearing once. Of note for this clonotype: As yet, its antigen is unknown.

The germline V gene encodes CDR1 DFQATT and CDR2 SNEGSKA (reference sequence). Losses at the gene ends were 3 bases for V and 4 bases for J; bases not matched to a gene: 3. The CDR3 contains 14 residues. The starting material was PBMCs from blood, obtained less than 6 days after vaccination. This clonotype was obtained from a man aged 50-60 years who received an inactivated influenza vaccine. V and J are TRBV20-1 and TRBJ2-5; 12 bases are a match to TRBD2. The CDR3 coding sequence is TGCAGTGCTAGGAGACTAGCGGGAGCAGAGACCCAGTACTTC. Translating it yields CSARRLAGAETQYF.